Listed here are 23 T cell receptor beta chains from one sample, sequenced in a study of lymphopenia after photon versus proton radiotherapy. The method was immunoSEQ multiplex PCR; TCRdb's version includes in-frame clones alone and lacks a portion of them. Of tens of thousands of clones listed, around 83% are singletons. The sample in question was peripheral blood, obtained from a patient treated with proton-based radiotherapy. These receptors originate from a man in his 60s with pancreatic cancer.

The V and J genes are TRBV10-3 and TRBJ1-2, with D perhaps TRBD1 (5 bases). This CDR3 region has 17 residues. Trimming removed 8 bases from V and 11 bases from J, with 33 bases in between. Per the germline V gene, CDR1 is ENHRY and CDR2 is SYGVKD. This CDR3 reads CAIPLSGREPDLAGYTF. The DNA for the CDR3 is TGTGCCATCCCTCTCTCGGGCAGGGAACCGGACTTGGCCGGGTACACCTTC.

This chain connects TRBV6-5 to TRBJ2-7; D is undetermined. Per germline, CDR1 MNHEY and CDR2 SVGAGI. V dropped 5 bases and J dropped 9 bases, with 11 bases sitting between them. CDR3 size: 11 residues. The CDR3 sequence is CASSLVGVQYF. The DNA for the CDR3 is TGTGCCAGCAGTCTGGTTGGAGTGCAGTACTTC.

This chain uses TRBV7-2 with TRBJ2-5; 7 nucleotides line up with TRBD1. CDR1 is SGHTA and CDR2 is FQGNSA in the germline V gene. The CDR3 is 15 residues long. The V gene end was trimmed by 3 bases and the J gene end by 0 bases; junction bases not matched to a gene: 4. The CDR3 spells CASSFGRGYQETQYF. CDR3 bases: TGTGCCAGCAGCTTTGGCAGGGGGTACCAAGAGACCCAGTACTTC.

The chain has TRBV6-5 and TRBJ2-1; 8 bases align to TRBD1. The CDR3 sequence is 15 residues long. The trim removed 6 bases at V and 3 bases at J, leaving 7 bases unmatched. CDR1 MNHEY and CDR2 SVGAGI come from the germline V gene. The CDR3 here is CASSKTGQGYNEQFF. For the CDR3, the DNA is TGTGCCAGCAGCAAAACCGGACAGGGCTACAATGAGCAGTTCTTC.

The V gene is TRBV27, the J gene TRBJ2-7; D gene ambiguous. Between the trimmed V and J ends, which lost 2 bases and 3 bases, there was a span of 14 bases. The CDR3 extends over 15 amino acids. Germline CDR1 MNHEY, CDR2 SMNVEV (reference sequence). CDR3 coding DNA: TGTGCCAGCAGTTTACAGTCCAAGGGATTCTACGAGCAGTACTTC. Translation: CASSLQSKGFYEQYF.

V gene TRBV27 combines with J gene TRBJ2-7, with TRBD1 identical over 8 bases. This CDR3 contains 12 residues. Trimming removed 11 bases from V and 2 bases from J; junction bases left unmatched: 5. Looked up from germline, CDR1 is MNHEY and CDR2 is SMNVEV (reference sequence). This CDR3 reads CAHRDRTYEQYF. CDR3 nucleotide sequence: TGTGCCCACCGGGACAGGACCTACGAGCAGTACTTC.

J is TRBJ2-1 and V is TRBV28; TRBD2 matches at 9 bases. The V segment lost 6 bases and the J segment 10 bases; nucleotides outside the gene matches: 13. This CDR3 comprises 15 residues. Germline CDR1 and CDR2: MDHEN and SYDVKM. CDR3 in DNA: TGTGCCAGCAGAAACGGGGGGCAGCGGGAGGAGGAGCAGTTCTTC. Translated: CASRNGGQREEEQFF.

As for this clone: Germline and junction disagree at one end, which may indicate a read error. The genes are TRBV7-7 and TRBJ2-5; D is possibly TRBD1 or TRBD2 (7 bases each). This CDR3 is built from 16 residues. Per germline, CDR1 SSHAT and CDR2 FNYEAQ (reference sequence). CDR3 DNA: TGTGCTAGCAGCTTAGGGGGGGGGACAGTGACGGAGACCCAGTACTTC. Protein product: CASSLGGGTVTETQYF.

The J gene is TRBJ1-5, the V gene TRBV30; 9 bases align to TRBD1. V trimming: 2 bases; J trimming: 4 bases; junction bases outside the gene matches: 6. The CDR3 length is 15 residues. CDR1 and CDR2 from the germline V gene are GTSNPN and SVGIG (reference sequence). The CDR3 here is CAWSRGDRANQPQHF. The CDR3 DNA follows: TGTGCCTGGAGTCGTGGGGACAGGGCTAATCAGCCCCAGCATTTT.

The chain joins TRBV11-2 to TRBJ1-4; weak D call: TRBD1 (6 bases). Germline CDR1 and CDR2: SGHAT and FQNNGV. There are 14 residues in the CDR3. V was cut by 3 bases and J by 6 bases, with 11 bases left in between. The CDR3, as DNA: TGTGCCAGCAGCTTGGGGCAGGGGTATGAAAAACTGTTTTTT. Translated: CASSLGQGYEKLFF.

This rearrangement joins TRBV28 to TRBJ1-5; D is unresolved. The CDR3 loop spans 14 amino acids. V shed 8 bases and J shed 2 bases, with 13 bases lying between them. The germline gives CDR1 MDHEN, CDR2 SYDVKM. CDR3 DNA: TGTGCCAGCCAGTACTCCAGCGGCAATCAGCCCCAGCATTTT. Its protein is CASQYSSGNQPQHF.

The chain combines TRBV5-1 with TRBJ2-7; 9 positions match TRBD2. CDR3 size: 17 residues. J was trimmed by 2 bases and V by 0 bases; bases with no gene match: 9. CDR1 SGHRS and CDR2 YFSETQ come from the germline V gene. The CDR3 sequence: CASSLARLASGAYEQYF. The CDR3 coding sequence is TGCGCCAGCAGCTTGGCCCGTCTGGCTAGCGGGGCCTACGAGCAGTACTTC.

The genes are TRBV5-1 and TRBJ1-4; D call uncertain. CDR1 is SGHRS, CDR2 YFSETQ, per germline. The CDR3 loop spans 16 amino acids. Trimming pared 0 bases from V and 0 bases from J, leaving 9 bases between. The CDR3 DNA follows: TGCGCCAGCAGCTTGGACCAGGCGGCAACTAATGAAAAACTGTTTTTT. This codes for CASSLDQAATNEKLFF.

The chain couples TRBV29-1 to TRBJ2-2; 8 bases are a match to TRBD2. The CDR3 is 15 amino acids. CDR1 and CDR2 (germline): SQVTM, ANQGSEA. With V trimmed by 6 bases and J by 0 bases, 6 bases remained unmatched. The CDR3 DNA reads as TGCAGCGTCGGCTCCGGGGGGGCGAACACCGGGGAGCTGTTTTTT. Its protein product is CSVGSGGANTGELFF.

The rearrangement links TRBV19 to TRBJ2-1, with 7 bases matching TRBD1. Germline CDR1 LNHDA, CDR2 SQIVND (reference sequence). J gave up 8 bases and V 6 bases, and 7 bases lay outside the gene matches. The CDR3 extends over 13 amino acids. As DNA, the CDR3 is TGTGCCAGTAGGGACACGGACAGGCATGAGCAGTTCTTC. Residues: CASRDTDRHEQFF.

This rearrangement joins TRBV29-1 to TRBJ1-2; maybe TRBD1 (5 bases). The CDR3 is 14 amino acids. Germline-derived CDR1 and CDR2 are SQVTM and ANQGSEA. V lost 3 bases to trimming and J lost 4 bases, with 15 bases between them. The CDR3 DNA reads as TGCAGCGTTGATGGAGGACTCCAGGGCTATGGCTACACCTTC. Translation: CSVDGGLQGYGYTF.

V is TRBV5-1 and J is TRBJ2-1, with D maybe TRBD1 (6 bases). V dropped 0 bases and J dropped 0 bases, with 13 bases sitting between them. There are 17 residues in the CDR3. CDR1 and CDR2 (germline): SGHRS, YFSETQ. In DNA, the CDR3 is TGCGCCAGCAGCTTGGAACTCCAGGGGAACTCCTACAATGAGCAGTTCTTC. The encoded protein is CASSLELQGNSYNEQFF.

The chain uses TRBV11-2 and TRBJ1-2; D perhaps matches TRBD1 (5 bases). CDR1 and CDR2 from the germline V gene are SGHAT and FQNNGV. V gave up 5 bases and J gave up 4 bases, with 17 bases separating them. There are 15 residues in the CDR3. The CDR3 here is CASSREGGGLYGYTF. The CDR3 coding sequence is TGTGCCAGCAGCCGCGAGGGTGGGGGACTCTATGGCTACACCTTC.

The chain recombines TRBV9 with TRBJ2-2, with a weak D call TRBD1 (6 bases). Germline CDR1 reads SGDLS; CDR2 reads YYNGEE. The CDR3 contains 12 residues. Trimming left V 3 bases short and J 8 bases short, with 8 bases between. In DNA form, the CDR3 reads TGTGCCAGCAGCGGGGACATGGGGGAGCTGTTTTTT. It translates to CASSGDMGELFF.

V gene TRBV28 combines with J gene TRBJ2-5, with 7 bases aligning to TRBD2. CDR1 and CDR2 (germline): MDHEN, SYDVKM. V gave up 8 bases and J gave up 5 bases; unmatched junction bases: 14. CDR3 length: 15 residues. CDR3 in amino acids: CASGRSSGPKETQYF. As DNA, the CDR3 is TGTGCCAGCGGTAGGTCTAGCGGACCAAAGGAGACCCAGTACTTC.

The chain couples TRBV7-9 to TRBJ1-1; D may be TRBD1 (6 bases). The V end lost 5 bases, the J end lost 1 base, and 14 bases lay between the germline ends. The germline V gene encodes CDR1 SEHNR and CDR2 FQNEAQ (reference sequence). The CDR3 sequence is 15 residues long. The chain's CDR3 is CASSLPLGANTEAFF. The CDR3 nucleotides are TGTGCCAGCAGCCTACCGTTGGGGGCGAACACTGAAGCTTTCTTT.

The rearrangement links TRBV6-6 to TRBJ2-7; D possibly corresponds to TRBD2 (6 bases). The CDR3 has 15 amino acids. The germline gives CDR1 MNHNY, CDR2 SVGAGI (reference sequence). Trimming took 6 bases from V and 2 from J, leaving 17 bases between them. This CDR3 reads CASSLGLQTTYEQYF. DNA of the CDR3: TGTGCCAGCAGCTTGGGACTCCAGACCACCTACGAGCAGTACTTC.

The chain couples TRBV28 to TRBJ2-7; no reliable D call. CDR3 length equals 11 residues. V lost 10 bases to trimming and J lost 7 bases, with 14 bases between them. The germline gives CDR1 MDHEN, CDR2 SYDVKM. CDR3: CATDKVGEQYF. DNA of the CDR3: TGTGCCACAGATAAGGTGGGGGAGCAGTACTTC.